The entry below describes one T cell receptor (beta chain). The sample is drawn from a study of blood T cell repertoires in COVID-19. Study-wide background: Sites in the United States, Italy and Spain provided acute and convalescent COVID-19 samples. In each case, the material was cDNA or gDNA derived from T cells, B-cell-depleted T cells, or PBMCs.

The CDR3 sequence is 16 residues long. The germline CDR1 and CDR2 sequences are SGHRS and YFSETQ. Trimming removed 3 bases from V and 3 bases from J; junction bases left unmatched: 10. In the authors' methods: Estimation of nucleated cell counts was performed using reference gene primer amplification. Some clones are missing from TCRdb's copy, which holds only in-frame ones; the method was immunoSEQ multiplex PCR. V and J calls and clone size follow that table, whereas D and trimming were derived from the DNA. The sample carries 200,000 to 250,000 clones, about 88% recorded once. The receptor comes from a man aged 60-69 years with acute or convalescent COVID-19. This chain joins TRBV5-1 and TRBJ2-7, with TRBD1 identical over 9 bases. Input material: peripheral blood. CDR3 DNA sequence: TGCGCCAGCAGCTCCTCTACCGGGACAGGGAACTACGAGCAGTACTTC. Its protein is CASSSSTGTGNYEQYF.